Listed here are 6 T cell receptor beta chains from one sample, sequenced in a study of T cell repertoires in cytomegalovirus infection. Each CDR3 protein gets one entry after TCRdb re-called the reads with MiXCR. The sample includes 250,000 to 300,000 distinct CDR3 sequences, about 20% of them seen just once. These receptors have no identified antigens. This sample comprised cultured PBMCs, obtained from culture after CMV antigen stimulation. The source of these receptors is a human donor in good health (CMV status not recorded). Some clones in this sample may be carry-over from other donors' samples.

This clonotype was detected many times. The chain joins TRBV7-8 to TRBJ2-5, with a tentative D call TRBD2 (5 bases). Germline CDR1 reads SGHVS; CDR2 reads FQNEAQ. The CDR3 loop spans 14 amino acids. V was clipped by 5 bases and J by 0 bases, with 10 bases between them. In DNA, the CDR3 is TGTGCCAGCAGCCCTCGGGGATACCAAGAGACCCAGTACTTC. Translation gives CASSPRGYQETQYF.

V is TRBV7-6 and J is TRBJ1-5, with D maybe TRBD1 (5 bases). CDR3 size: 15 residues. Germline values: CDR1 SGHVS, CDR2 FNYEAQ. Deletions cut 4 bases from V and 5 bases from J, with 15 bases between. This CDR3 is CASSSLGGGYQPQHF. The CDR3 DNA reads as TGTGCCAGCAGCTCCCTGGGGGGGGGGTATCAGCCCCAGCATTTT. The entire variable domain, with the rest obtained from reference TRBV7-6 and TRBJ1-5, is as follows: GAGVSQSPRYKVTKRGQDVALRCDPISGHVSLYWYRQALGQGPEFLTYFNYEAQQDKSGLPNDRFSAERPEGSISTLTIQRTEQRDSAMYRCASSSLGGGYQPQHFGDGTRLSIL.

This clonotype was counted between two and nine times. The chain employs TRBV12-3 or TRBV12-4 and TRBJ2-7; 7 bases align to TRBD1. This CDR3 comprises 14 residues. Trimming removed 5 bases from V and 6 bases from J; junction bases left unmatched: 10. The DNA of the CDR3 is TGTGCCAGCAGTCGAAAGACAGGGCGCCGCGAGCAGTACTTC. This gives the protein CASSRKTGRREQYF.

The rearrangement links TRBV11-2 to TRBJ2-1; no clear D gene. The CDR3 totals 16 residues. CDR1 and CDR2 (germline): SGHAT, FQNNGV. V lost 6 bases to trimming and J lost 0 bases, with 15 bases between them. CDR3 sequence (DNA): TGTGCCAGCAGGCTTTGGGCCAGACGCTCCTACAATGAGCAGTTCTTC. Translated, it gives CASRLWARRSYNEQFF.

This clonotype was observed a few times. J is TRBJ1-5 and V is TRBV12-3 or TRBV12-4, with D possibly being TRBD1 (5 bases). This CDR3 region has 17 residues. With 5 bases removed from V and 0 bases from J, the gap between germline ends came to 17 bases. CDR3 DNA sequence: TGTGCCAGCAGTAGCGAAGTGGGGCCGTCTAGCAATCAGCCCCAGCATTTT. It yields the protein CASSSEVGPSSNQPQHF.

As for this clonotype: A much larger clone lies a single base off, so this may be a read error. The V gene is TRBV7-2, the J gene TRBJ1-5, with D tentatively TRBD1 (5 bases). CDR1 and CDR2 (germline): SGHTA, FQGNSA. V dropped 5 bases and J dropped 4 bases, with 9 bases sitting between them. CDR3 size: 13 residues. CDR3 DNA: TGTACCAGCAGCAGGGGACCTAATCAGCCCCAGCATTTT. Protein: CTSSRGPNQPQHF.